There are many counts of the clone carrying this TCR beta chain. Antigen specificity is unknown. The sample belongs to a study of blood T cells in healthy people across ages. General study findings and limits: Per million T cells, the diversity of TCR beta decreased roughly linearly as age advanced.

Alongside a J-beta primer mix, a sample-barcoded 5' primer served in a second PCR lasting about 7 to 11 cycles. TCRdb ran MiXCR on the 5' RACE reads and lists one entry per CDR3 protein. The sample yields more than 900,000 distinct CDR3 sequences, about 28% seen once. The sample also formed part of further work on T cells of mothers and their children. As reported in that work: Overlap in related mother-child pairs always slightly exceeded unrelated pairs, never significantly.

Sequenced input: blood. This clonotype was sampled from a middle-aged woman in good health.

CDR3 nucleotides: TGCAGTGCTAGGAGCTTGGAGACCCAGTACTTC. Its translation: CSARSLETQYF. The chain couples TRBV20-1 to TRBJ2-5; D is unresolved. Trimming pared 3 bases from V and 5 bases from J, leaving 7 bases between. The CDR3 extends over 11 amino acids. Germline CDR1 is DFQATT and CDR2 is SNEGSKA (reference sequence).